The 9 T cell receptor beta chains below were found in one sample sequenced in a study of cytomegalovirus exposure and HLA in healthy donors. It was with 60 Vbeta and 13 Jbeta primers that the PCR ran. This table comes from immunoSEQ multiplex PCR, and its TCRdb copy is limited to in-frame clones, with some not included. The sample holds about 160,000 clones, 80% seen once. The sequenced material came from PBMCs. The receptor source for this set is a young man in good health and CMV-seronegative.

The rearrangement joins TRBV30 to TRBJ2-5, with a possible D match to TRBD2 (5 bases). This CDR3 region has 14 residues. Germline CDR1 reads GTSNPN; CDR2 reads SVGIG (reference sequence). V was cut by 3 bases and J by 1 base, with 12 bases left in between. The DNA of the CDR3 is TGTGCCTGGAGCAACGGGGAGAGCCAAGAGACCCAGTACTTC. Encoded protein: CAWSNGESQETQYF.

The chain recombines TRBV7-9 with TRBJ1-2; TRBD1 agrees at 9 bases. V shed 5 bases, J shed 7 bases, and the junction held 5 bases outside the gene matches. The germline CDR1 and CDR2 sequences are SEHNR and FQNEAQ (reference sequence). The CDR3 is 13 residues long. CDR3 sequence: CASSTGQGGGYTF. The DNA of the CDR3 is TGTGCCAGCAGCACGGGACAGGGCGGTGGCTACACCTTC. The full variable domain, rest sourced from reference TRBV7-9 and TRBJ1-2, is DTGVSQNPRHKITKRGQNVTFRCDPISEHNRLYWYRQTLGQGPEFLTYFQNEAQLEKSRLLSDRFSAERPKGSFSTLEIQRTEQGDSAMYLCASSTGQGGGYTFGSGTRLTVV.

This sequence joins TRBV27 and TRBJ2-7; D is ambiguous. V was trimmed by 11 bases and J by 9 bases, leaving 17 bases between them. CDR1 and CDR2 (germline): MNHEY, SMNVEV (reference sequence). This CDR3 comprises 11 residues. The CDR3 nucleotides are TGTGCCCTTCAGGTGGGCCTATCGCAGTACTTC. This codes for CALQVGLSQYF.

The CDR3 nucleotides are TGTGCCAGCAGTCCCTCCGGGACCTACGAGCAGTACTTC. Its translation: CASSPSGTYEQYF. The chain carries TRBV27 and TRBJ2-7, with TRBD2 as a possible D gene (5 bases). Per germline, CDR1 MNHEY and CDR2 SMNVEV (reference sequence). The CDR3 extends over 13 amino acids. V gave up 5 bases and J gave up 2 bases, with 10 bases separating them.

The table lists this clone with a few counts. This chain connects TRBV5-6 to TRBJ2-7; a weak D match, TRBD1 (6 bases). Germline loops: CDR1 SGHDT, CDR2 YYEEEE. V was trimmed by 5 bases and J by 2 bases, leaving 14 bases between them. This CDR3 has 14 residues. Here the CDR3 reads CASREQGGPYEQYF. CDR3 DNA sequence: TGTGCCAGCAGGGAACAGGGTGGGCCCTACGAGCAGTACTTC.

CDR3: CASSSFRTAILYEQYF. The DNA of the CDR3 is TGTGCCAGCAGCTCATTCCGGACAGCTATTCTCTACGAGCAGTACTTC. The chain is built from TRBV7-9 and TRBJ2-5; TRBD1 is a possible D gene (6 bases). The J call is in doubt because the DNA end fits TRBJ2-7 better. CDR1 is SEHNR, CDR2 FQNEAQ, per germline (reference sequence). The CDR3 length is 16 residues.

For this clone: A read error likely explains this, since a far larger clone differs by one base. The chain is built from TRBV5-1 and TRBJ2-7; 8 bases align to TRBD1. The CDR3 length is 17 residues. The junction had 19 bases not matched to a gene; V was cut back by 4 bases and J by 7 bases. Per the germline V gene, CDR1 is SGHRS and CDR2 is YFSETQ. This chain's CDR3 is CASSPPDRAAGLPEQYF. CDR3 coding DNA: TGCGCCAGCAGCCCCCCGGACAGGGCGGCTGGGCTGCCAGAGCAGTACTTC.

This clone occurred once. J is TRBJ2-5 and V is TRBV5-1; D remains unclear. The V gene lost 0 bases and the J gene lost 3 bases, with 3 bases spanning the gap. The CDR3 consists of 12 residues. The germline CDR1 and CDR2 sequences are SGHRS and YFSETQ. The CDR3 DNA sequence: TGCGCCAGCAGCTTGGGAGAAGAGACCCAGTACTTC. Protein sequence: CASSLGEETQYF.

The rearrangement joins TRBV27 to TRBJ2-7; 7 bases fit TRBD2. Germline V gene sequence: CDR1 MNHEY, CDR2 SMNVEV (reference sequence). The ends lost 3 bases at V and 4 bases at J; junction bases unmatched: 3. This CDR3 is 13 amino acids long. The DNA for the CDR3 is TGTGCCAGCAGTTTCGGGACTACTTACGAGCAGTACTTC. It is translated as CASSFGTTYEQYF.